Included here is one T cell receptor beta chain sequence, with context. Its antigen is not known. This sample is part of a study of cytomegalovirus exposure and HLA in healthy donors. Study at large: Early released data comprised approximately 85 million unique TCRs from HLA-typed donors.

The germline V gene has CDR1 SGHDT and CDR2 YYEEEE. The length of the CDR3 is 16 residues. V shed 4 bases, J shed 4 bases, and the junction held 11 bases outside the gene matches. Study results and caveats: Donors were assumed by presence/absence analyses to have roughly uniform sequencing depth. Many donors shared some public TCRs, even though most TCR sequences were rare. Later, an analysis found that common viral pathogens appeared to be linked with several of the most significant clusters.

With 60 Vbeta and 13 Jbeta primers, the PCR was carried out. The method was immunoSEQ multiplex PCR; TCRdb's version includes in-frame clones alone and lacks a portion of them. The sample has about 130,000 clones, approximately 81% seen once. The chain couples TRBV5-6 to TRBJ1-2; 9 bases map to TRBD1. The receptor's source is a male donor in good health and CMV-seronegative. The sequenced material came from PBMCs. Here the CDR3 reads CASSPTPGQGRYGYTF. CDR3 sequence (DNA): TGTGCCAGCAGCCCCACACCCGGACAGGGGCGCTATGGCTACACCTTC.